Listed here are 19 T cell receptor beta chains from one sample, sequenced in a study of cytotoxic CD8 clonotypes in ibrutinib-treated CLL. Some clones are missing from TCRdb's copy, which holds only in-frame ones; the method was immunoSEQ multiplex PCR. Among 25,000 to 30,000 clones listed, 65% to 90% were seen once. The sample here was PBMCs, taken after 24 months of ibrutinib treatment. These TCRs come from a human donor with chronic lymphocytic leukemia.

The rearrangement uses TRBV30 and TRBJ1-6; 10 nucleotides agree with TRBD1. The germline gives CDR1 GTSNPN, CDR2 SVGIG (reference sequence). The V and J ends lost 4 bases and 10 bases, in that order; junction bases with no gene match: 16. This CDR3 has 17 residues. The CDR3: CAWKSAGTGVTRSPLHF. The CDR3 DNA follows: TGTGCCTGGAAGAGCGCCGGGACAGGGGTGACAAGATCACCCCTCCACTTT.

J is TRBJ2-3 and V is TRBV9; weak D call: TRBD2 (7 bases). Germline CDR1 reads SGDLS; CDR2 reads YYNGEE. The CDR3 is 16 amino acids. Trimming shortened V by 0 bases and J by 6 bases, and 17 bases separated the two germline ends. The CDR3 loop is CASSVGGGGEGDTQYF. The DNA of the CDR3 is TGTGCCAGCAGCGTAGGAGGAGGGGGGGAAGGGGATACGCAGTATTTT.

The CDR3 loop reads CASSRGGEEDTQYF. In DNA form, the CDR3 reads TGTGCCAGCAGCCGGGGAGGGGAGGAGGATACGCAGTATTTT. This rearrangement joins TRBV9 to TRBJ2-3; 7 bases align to TRBD2. This CDR3 region has 14 residues. CDR1 SGDLS and CDR2 YYNGEE come from the germline V gene. Losses at the gene ends were 4 bases for V and 6 bases for J; bases not matched to a gene: 8.

The chain combines TRBV9 with TRBJ2-7, with TRBD2 matching over 8 bases. This CDR3 has 15 residues. Trimming at V came to 0 bases and at J to 2 bases, leaving 4 bases not matched to a gene. From germline, CDR1 is SGDLS and CDR2 YYNGEE. As DNA, the CDR3 is TGTGCCAGCAGCGTAGCCGGGGGGGCCGCCTACGAGCAGTACTTC. Translated: CASSVAGGAAYEQYF.

In DNA, the CDR3 is TGTGCCAGCAGCCCCACAGGGAAGGGTGAAAAACTGTTTTTT. Translated, it gives CASSPTGKGEKLFF. J is TRBJ1-4 and V is TRBV11-2, with D tentatively TRBD1 (6 bases). The V end lost 5 bases, the J end lost 7 bases, and 14 bases lay between the germline ends. Germline CDR1 is SGHAT and CDR2 is FQNNGV. The CDR3 consists of 14 residues.

The V call is TRBV4-1, the J call TRBJ1-2; D uncertain. The CDR3 consists of 13 residues. V was cut by 0 bases and J by 2 bases, with 4 bases left in between. CDR1 MGHRA and CDR2 YSYEKL come from the germline V gene. The CDR3 DNA follows: TGCGCCAGCAGCCAAGAACGGAACTATGGCTACACCTTC. It encodes CASSQERNYGYTF.

V gene TRBV7-6 combines with J gene TRBJ2-7; 7 bases agree with TRBD1. Germline CDR1 reads SGHVS; CDR2 reads FNYEAQ. The ends lost 5 bases at V and 3 bases at J; junction bases unmatched: 7. The CDR3 loop spans 14 amino acids. The CDR3 DNA sequence: TGTGCCAGCAGCCCCAGAGACAGGGACTACGAGCAGTACTTC. Its translation: CASSPRDRDYEQYF.

This clone was seen just once. This sequence joins TRBV5-1 and TRBJ1-1; no definite D call. This CDR3 comprises 14 residues. Deletions cut 0 bases from V and 0 bases from J, with 6 bases between. CDR1 is SGHRS, CDR2 YFSETQ, per germline. The CDR3: CASSLALMNTEAFF. The DNA for the CDR3 is TGCGCCAGCAGCTTGGCCCTCATGAACACTGAAGCTTTCTTT.

This clone was counted only a few times. The genes are TRBV28 and TRBJ2-7; TRBD1 matches at 7 bases. CDR1 and CDR2 (germline): MDHEN, SYDVKM. CDR3 size: 15 residues. Losses at the gene ends were 5 bases for V and 5 bases for J; bases not matched to a gene: 12. The CDR3: CASSLRDSRLDEQYF. DNA for the CDR3: TGTGCCAGCAGTCTAAGGGACAGCCGGCTTGACGAGCAGTACTTC.

The gene calls are TRBV6-6 and TRBJ1-6; no definite D call. V gave up 7 bases and J gave up 8 bases, with 6 bases separating them. Germline values: CDR1 MNHNY, CDR2 SVGAGI (reference sequence). This CDR3 has 11 residues. CDR3 bases: TGTGCCAGCATGGAGGATTCACCCCTCCACTTT. Its translation is CASMEDSPLHF.

The chain is built from TRBV18 and TRBJ1-2, with 9 bases that match TRBD1. CDR1 is KGHSH, CDR2 LQKENI, per germline. The CDR3 sequence is 14 residues long. V dropped 5 bases and J dropped 4; count of bases not matched to a gene: 5. The CDR3 is CASSVQGARYGYTF. The CDR3 region has the DNA TGTGCCAGCTCAGTACAGGGGGCACGCTATGGCTACACCTTC. Full variable domain (missing parts from reference TRBV18 and TRBJ1-2): NAGVMQNPRHLVRRRGQEARLRCSPMKGHSHVYWYRQLPEEGLKFMVYLQKENIIDESGMPKERFSAEFPKEGPSILRIQQVVRGDSAAYFCASSVQGARYGYTFGSGTRLTVV.

The chain joins TRBV11-2 to TRBJ1-4, with TRBD1 matching 7 bases. Germline CDR1 SGHAT, CDR2 FQNNGV. The junction had 5 bases not matched to a gene; V was cut back by 6 bases and J by 4 bases. This CDR3 has 14 residues. CDR3 nucleotides: TGTGCCAGCAGTAAGCAGGGGGATAATGAAAAACTGTTTTTT. It encodes CASSKQGDNEKLFF. Drawing the rest from reference TRBV11-2 and TRBJ1-4, the complete variable domain is EAGVAQSPRYKIIEKRQSVAFWCNPISGHATLYWYQQILGQGPKLLIQFQNNGVVDDSQLPKDRFSAERLKGVDSTLKIQPAKLEDSAVYLCASSKQGDNEKLFFGSGTQLSVL.

V and J are TRBV30 and TRBJ1-1, with D possibly matching TRBD1 (6 bases). Trimming left V 0 bases short and J 1 base short, with 15 bases between. The CDR3 is 16 residues long. From germline, CDR1 is GTSNPN and CDR2 SVGIG (reference sequence). CDR3 region: CAWSVRPGGGNTEAFF. The CDR3 DNA reads as TGTGCCTGGAGTGTACGTCCGGGGGGCGGGAACACTGAAGCTTTCTTT.

The chain recombines TRBV18 with TRBJ1-4; 7 bases match TRBD1. CDR3 size: 15 residues. Germline V lookup: CDR1 KGHSH, CDR2 LQKENI. The V and J ends lost 3 bases and 5 bases, in that order; junction bases with no gene match: 6. CDR3 sequence: CASSPLQGPNEKLFF. The CDR3 nucleotides are TGTGCCAGCTCACCCCTACAGGGGCCAAATGAAAAACTGTTTTTT.

The chain couples TRBV5-6 to TRBJ1-3; the D is unclear. The V end lost 1 base, the J end lost 1 base, and 6 bases lay between the germline ends. The CDR3 runs 14 residues. CDR1 SGHDT and CDR2 YYEEEE come from the germline V gene. DNA of the CDR3: TGTGCCAGCAGCTTGACAGTATCTGGAAACACCATATATTTT. As protein: CASSLTVSGNTIYF.

This sequence joins TRBV6-6 and TRBJ2-4; 7 nucleotides agree with TRBD2. The CDR3 contains 11 residues. Germline trimming cut 8 bases from V and 6 bases from J; bases unmatched to any gene: 1. Germline CDR1 reads MNHNY; CDR2 reads SVGAGI (reference sequence). DNA for the CDR3: TGTGCCAGCGGCGGGGGAAACATTCAGTACTTC. Protein product: CASGGGNIQYF.

This clone has only one observation. This chain links TRBV5-1 with TRBJ1-4; D is undetermined. Germline V gene lookup returns CDR1 SGHRS and CDR2 YFSETQ. The ends were cut back, 0 bases at V and 3 bases at J, with 9 bases in the middle. CDR3 length equals 15 residues. The CDR3 DNA is TGCGCCAGCAGCTTGGCCTCGAGGTCTAATGAAAAACTGTTTTTT. Translating gives CASSLASRSNEKLFF.

This chain connects TRBV6-5 to TRBJ2-2, with D possibly matching TRBD1 (6 bases). CDR3 length: 14 amino acids. The V end was cut by 6 bases, the J end by 6 bases, with 14 bases between. Germline values: CDR1 MNHEY, CDR2 SVGAGI. The CDR3 protein is CASRYRARAGELFF. The DNA of the CDR3 is TGTGCCAGCAGGTACAGGGCCCGCGCCGGGGAGCTGTTTTTT.

This chain joins TRBV6-5 and TRBJ2-5; D is undetermined. CDR1 is MNHEY and CDR2 is SVGAGI in the germline V gene. The length of the CDR3 is 11 residues. Trimming left V 7 bases short and J 2 bases short, with 5 bases between. CDR3 in DNA: TGTGCCAGCAATAATCAAGAGACCCAGTACTTC. It is translated as CASNNQETQYF.